These 19 T cell receptor beta chains came from one sample sequenced in a study of cytomegalovirus exposure and HLA in healthy donors (dated by TCRdb to 2016 to 2017). The library was obtained by the immunoSEQ multiplex PCR assay. For the multiplex PCR, a mixture combining 60 forward primers for TCR Vbeta segments and 13 reverse primers for TCR Jbeta segments was used. Sourced from immuneACCESS, this table was stored by TCRdb with only in-frame sequences that have V and J called. A share of the clones is absent; for the studies checked, an unresolved V gene accounts for under half, and the remainder has no known explanation. This sample lists 150,000 to 200,000 clones; 75% to 90% were detected once. About 7% of the sample is taken by the ten largest. Input material: PBMCs. These receptors were obtained from a man aged 25 to 45 in good health and CMV-seropositive.

This clone showed up just a few times. The V call is TRBV20-1, the J call TRBJ1-1; no reliable D call. This CDR3 has 11 amino acids. Germline CDR1 is DFQATT and CDR2 is SNEGSKA (reference sequence). V lost 6 bases and J lost 10, with 15 bases in between. CDR3 in DNA: TGCAGTGCGCAGACTAGACGTGGAGCTTTCTTT. Residues: CSAQTRRGAFF.

The genes are TRBV15 and TRBJ2-5, with a possible D match to TRBD2 (5 bases). Judging by the DNA end, TRBJ2-7 fits better; the J call may be wrong. The V gene's germline CDR1 is LNHNV and CDR2 YYDKDF (reference sequence). The CDR3 covers 15 residues. In nucleotides, the CDR3 is TGTGCCACCAGCAGAGACCCTTCCTCTAGCCTCGAGCAGTACTTC. Translating it yields CATSRDPSSSLEQYF.

The chain is built from TRBV7-2 and TRBJ2-5; 7 nucleotides line up with TRBD1. J was trimmed by 0 bases and V by 5 bases; bases with no gene match: 3. The CDR3 length is 14 residues. Germline CDR1 is SGHTA and CDR2 is FQGNSA. The CDR3 DNA sequence: TGTGCCAGCAGCCCGGGACAGTACCAAGAGACCCAGTACTTC. Translation gives CASSPGQYQETQYF.

V and J are TRBV27 and TRBJ2-3; weak D call: TRBD1 (6 bases). The CDR3 runs 17 residues. Germline V gene sequence: CDR1 MNHEY, CDR2 SMNVEV (reference sequence). V lost 2 bases to trimming and J lost 4 bases, with 19 bases between them. CDR3 sequence reads: CASSLGSGARFADTQYF. DNA for the CDR3: TGTGCCAGCAGTTTAGGTTCAGGGGCGCGTTTTGCAGATACGCAGTATTTT.

CDR3 bases: TGTGCCAGCAGCCTTGGGACTAGCGGGGGTGGCAATGAGCAGTTCTTC. Translated: CASSLGTSGGGNEQFF. The chain is built from TRBV7-9 and TRBJ2-1; TRBD2 matches at 14 bases. Germline CDR1 SEHNR, CDR2 FQNEAQ (reference sequence). The CDR3 has 16 amino acids. V gave up 5 bases and J gave up 6 bases; unmatched junction bases: 6. Full variable domain (remainder filled in from reference TRBV7-9 and TRBJ2-1): DTGVSQNPRHKITKRGQNVTFRCDPISEHNRLYWYRQTLGQGPEFLTYFQNEAQLEKSRLLSDRFSAERPKGSFSTLEIQRTEQGDSAMYLCASSLGTSGGGNEQFFGPGTRLTVL.

The CDR3 bases are TGTGCCAGCAGTTATTCGGAGCGGGAGTTCTATGAGCAGTTCTTC. Translated: CASSYSEREFYEQFF. This chain connects TRBV6-5 to TRBJ2-1; 8 bases line up with TRBD2. From germline, CDR1 is MNHEY and CDR2 SVGAGI. CDR3 length: 15 amino acids. V shed 3 bases, J shed 8 bases, and the junction held 9 bases outside the gene matches.

This clone has a handful of counts. The chain combines TRBV30 with TRBJ2-5; 9 bases fit TRBD2. Trimming cost V 0 bases and J 5 bases; bases outside gene matches: 7. This CDR3 is 15 amino acids long. Germline CDR1 GTSNPN, CDR2 SVGIG (reference sequence). The CDR3 DNA sequence: TGTGCCTGGAGTGTACTGGCGGGAGGGGGGGAGACCCAGTACTTC. This gives the protein CAWSVLAGGGETQYF.

V and J are TRBV27 and TRBJ1-2; no clear D gene. Trimming stripped 8 bases from V and 0 bases from J, with 13 bases between. In germline, CDR1 is MNHEY, CDR2 SMNVEV (reference sequence). The CDR3 covers 14 residues. DNA of the CDR3: TGTGCCAGCGGGCACCAATCCACTAACTATGGCTACACCTTC. It specifies CASGHQSTNYGYTF.

This sequence joins TRBV19 and TRBJ1-1, with 8 bases aligning to TRBD1. Looked up from germline, CDR1 is LNHDA and CDR2 is SQIVND (reference sequence). J was trimmed by 0 bases and V by 3 bases; bases with no gene match: 12. The CDR3 spans 18 residues. CDR3 sequence: CASSMGRQGYNMNTEAFF. The CDR3 DNA reads as TGTGCCAGTAGTATGGGACGACAGGGGTATAATATGAACACTGAAGCTTTCTTT.

The genes are TRBV4-1 and TRBJ2-2; 10 bases are a match to TRBD1. Unmatched junction bases numbered 10, after V lost 6 bases and J lost 6 bases. The CDR3 covers 16 residues. Germline values: CDR1 MGHRA, CDR2 YSYEKL. CDR3 sequence: CASSLKGQGKPGELFF. CDR3 sequence (DNA): TGCGCCAGCAGTCTTAAGGGACAGGGGAAGCCCGGGGAGCTGTTTTTT.

The CDR3 sequence: CASSLNLGGGFGETQYF. In nucleotides, the CDR3 is TGTGCCAGCAGCTTAAACCTCGGGGGGGGCTTTGGTGAGACCCAGTACTTC. This rearrangement joins TRBV7-8 to TRBJ2-5, with TRBD2 identical over 8 bases. The CDR3 totals 17 residues. The V gene end was trimmed by 2 bases and the J gene end by 5 bases; junction bases not matched to a gene: 13. Germline V gene data show CDR1 as SGHVS and CDR2 as FQNEAQ.

CDR3 amino acids: CASSQEPPGGRRETQYF. The DNA for the CDR3 is TGCGCCAGCAGCCAAGAACCGCCGGGGGGTAGGCGAGAGACCCAGTACTTC. The chain recombines TRBV4-1 with TRBJ2-5, with 7 bases identical to TRBD2. The V and J ends lost 0 bases and 4 bases, in that order; junction bases with no gene match: 11. The length of the CDR3 is 17 residues. Germline CDR1 MGHRA, CDR2 YSYEKL.

This clone showed up many times. V and J are TRBV6-1 and TRBJ1-4; a weak D match, TRBD1 (5 bases). The CDR3 has 14 amino acids. Per the germline V gene, CDR1 is MNHNS and CDR2 is SASEGT. Trimming took off 10 bases at V and 5 bases at J, with 17 bases between the two ends. The DNA for the CDR3 is TGTGCCACCGCGTGGGGCCCTGAAAATGAAAAACTGTTTTTT. Its protein is CATAWGPENEKLFF.

The chain employs TRBV7-2 and TRBJ1-5; D remains ambiguous. The CDR3 runs to 15 residues. The germline V and J ends were trimmed by 3 bases and 1 base, with 10 bases remaining between them. Germline values: CDR1 SGHTA, CDR2 FQGNSA. CDR3 in amino acids: CASSLAGLSNQPQHF. For the CDR3, the DNA is TGTGCCAGCAGCTTGGCAGGACTGAGCAATCAGCCCCAGCATTTT.

The chain joins TRBV28 to TRBJ2-6; 8 bases agree with TRBD2. CDR1 is MDHEN, CDR2 SYDVKM, per germline. With 6 bases clipped from V and 0 bases from J, the junction kept 13 bases outside the gene matches. This CDR3 spans 19 amino acids. CDR3 bases: TGTGCCAGCAGGACGGGGGGAGCGGGAGTTGGCTCTGGGGCCAACGTCCTGACTTTC. Its translation: CASRTGGAGVGSGANVLTF.

J is TRBJ1-5 and V is TRBV7-6, with 9 nucleotides matching TRBD1. Per germline, CDR1 SGHVS and CDR2 FNYEAQ. V trimming: 4 bases; J trimming: 7 bases; junction bases outside the gene matches: 5. This CDR3 spans 14 amino acids. The CDR3 protein is CASSSGTGTQPQHF. In DNA form, the CDR3 reads TGTGCCAGCAGCTCCGGGACAGGGACACAGCCCCAGCATTTT.

This clone was seen once. V gene TRBV2 combines with J gene TRBJ2-7, with D hard to call. Germline lookup yields CDR1 SNHLY and CDR2 FYNNEI. V lost 3 bases and J 1 base, leaving 7 bases between the germline ends. CDR3 size: 13 residues. CDR3 nucleotide sequence: TGTGCCAGCAGTGATCAGGCTTCCTACGAGCAGTACTTC. Residues: CASSDQASYEQYF.

The chain combines TRBV9 with TRBJ1-1; unclear D gene. CDR3 length: 14 amino acids. Trimming shortened V by 0 bases and J by 4 bases, and 10 bases separated the two germline ends. CDR1 is SGDLS, CDR2 YYNGEE, per germline. The CDR3 nucleotides read TGTGCCAGCAGCGTAGTACCAACGGGCACTGAAGCTTTCTTT. Translated: CASSVVPTGTEAFF.

V and J are TRBV27 and TRBJ2-1, with D unresolved. Trimming cost V 0 bases and J 1 base, with 4 bases left between them. Germline V CDR1 and CDR2: MNHEY, SMNVEV (reference sequence). CDR3 length equals 14 residues. The CDR3 here is CASSLSGSYNEQFF. DNA of the CDR3: TGTGCCAGCAGTTTATCCGGGTCCTACAATGAGCAGTTCTTC.